A selection of T cell receptor beta chains follows, all from one sample in a study of CD8+CD57+ T cells in acquired aplastic anemia. TCRdb processed the reads anew with MiXCR; each CDR3 protein has one entry. This table holds approximately 65,000 distinct CDR3 sequences, about 50% found once. The sequencing sample was made of sorted CD4+, CD8+, or CD8+CD57+ T cells (not recorded which) from PBMCs. The receptors come from a human donor in good health, serving as a control. Both conserved end residues are trimmed from each CDR3. A D gene is named only where the DNA matches it firmly.

TRBJ1-1,.,TRBV19,ASITGRFPTEAF
TRBJ2-3,.,TRBV6-2/TRBV6-3,ASRSDIAHTDTQY
TRBJ2-2,.,TRBV19,ASSILKTSGELF
TRBJ2-5,.,TRBV2,ASSGGRGETQY
TRBJ1-4,TRBD1,TRBV20-1,SALGTANEKLF
TRBJ1-1,TRBD1,TRBV20-1,SARDRDRGTLSRTEAF
TRBJ2-1,TRBD2,TRBV15,ATSPRASGDDNEQF
TRBJ1-2,.,TRBV20-1,SASVGYGYT
TRBJ2-1,.,TRBV5-1,ASSSLGFYRLFNEQF
TRBJ2-7,.,TRBV19,ASSRRDRAYEQY
TRBJ1-1,.,TRBV19,ASSNGGNTEAF
TRBJ1-2,.,TRBV5-1,ASSLVVGQTYGYT
TRBJ2-3,.,TRBV29-1,SAESGRTDTQY
TRBJ2-5,.,TRBV11-2,ACSRTEETQY
TRBJ2-7,.,TRBV29-1,SVLLATNPHEQY
TRBJ1-1,.,TRBV5-1,ASSLDRGVNTEAF
TRBJ2-7,TRBD2,TRBV10-1,ASSGAAGGSYEQY
TRBJ1-1,.,TRBV6-1,ASSDVGGT
TRBJ2-3,.,TRBV10-1,ASSESSVGTDTQY
TRBJ1-2,.,TRBV20-1,SASVIGKEGYT
TRBJ2-1,TRBD2,TRBV11-2,ASSIRGTSGRGNEQF
TRBJ2-3,.,TRBV20-1,GPGTQY
TRBJ1-1,.,TRBV20-1,SAFSRVVSPEAF
TRBJ2-3,TRBD1,TRBV4-2,ASSQGDRQANEQY
TRBJ1-5,.,TRBV5-1,ASSLNGGSNQPQH
TRBJ2-2,.,TRBV25-1,ASSGLVHEENGLF
TRBJ2-7,.,TRBV7-7,ASSDGLFGEQY
TRBJ1-2,TRBD1,TRBV7-3,ASSLKGPGQGPTVPVNYGYT
TRBJ1-1,.,TRBV7-3,ASSIRENTEAF
TRBJ2-5,.,TRBV16,ASSLPSEGLQETQY
TRBJ2-1,.,TRBV24-1,ATPETGVGYNEQF
TRBJ1-6,.,TRBV15,ATSRAAGDNSPLH
TRBJ2-1,.,TRBV19,ASKEGGEQF
TRBJ2-7,.,TRBV7-6,ASSRGASTYEQY
TRBJ1-1,.,TRBV5-4,ASSSRGVVTEAF
TRBJ2-7,TRBD1,TRBV11-1,ASSLGTGGTYEQY
TRBJ2-7,TRBD2,TRBV28,ASSSHRDPREGVSYEQY
TRBJ1-5,.,TRBV28,ASSPIRGTGGNQPQH
TRBJ2-5,TRBD1,TRBV24-1,ATRGQGTETQY
TRBJ2-3,TRBD1,TRBV25-1,ASSKGARSTDTQY
TRBJ1-3,.,TRBV15,ATSRTRAPRD
TRBJ1-2,.,TRBV20-1,SAENRALSDGYT
TRBJ2-1,TRBD1,TRBV29-1,SLHGTGDFDEQF
TRBJ2-1,TRBD1,TRBV7-2,ASSLTGNNEQF
TRBJ1-1,.,TRBV4-2,ASSQRGGNTEAF
TRBJ1-1,.,TRBV10-3,AIRGVLGGSGTEAF
TRBJ1-2,.,TRBV12-3/TRBV12-4,ASSSAGYGYT
TRBJ1-2,TRBD1,TRBV25-1,ASSEGDRGYT